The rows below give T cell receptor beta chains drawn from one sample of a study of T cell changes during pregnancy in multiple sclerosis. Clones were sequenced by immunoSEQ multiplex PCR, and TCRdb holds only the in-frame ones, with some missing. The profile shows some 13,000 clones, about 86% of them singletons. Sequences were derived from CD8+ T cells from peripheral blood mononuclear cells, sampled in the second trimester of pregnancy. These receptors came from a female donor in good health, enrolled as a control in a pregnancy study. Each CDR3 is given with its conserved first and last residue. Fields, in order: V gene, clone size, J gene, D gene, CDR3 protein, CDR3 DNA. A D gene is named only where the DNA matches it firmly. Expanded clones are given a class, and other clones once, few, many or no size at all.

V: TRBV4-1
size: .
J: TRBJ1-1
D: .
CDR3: CASSQDFSQANTEAFF
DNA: TGCGCCAGCAGCCAAGATTTTTCCCAGGCGAACACTGAAGCTTTCTTT

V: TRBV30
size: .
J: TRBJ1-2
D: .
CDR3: CAWGGAPPSRGDGYTF
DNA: TGTGCCTGGGGTGGGGCCCCCCCCTCCAGGGGTGATGGCTACACCTTC

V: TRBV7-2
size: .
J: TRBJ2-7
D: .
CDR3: CASSLESSATYEQYF
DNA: TGTGCCAGCAGCTTAGAGTCTAGTGCTACCTACGAGCAGTACTTC

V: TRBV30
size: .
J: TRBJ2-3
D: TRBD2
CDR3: CASRTSGSTDTQYF
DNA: TGTGCCTCCCGGACTAGCGGGAGCACAGATACGCAGTATTTT

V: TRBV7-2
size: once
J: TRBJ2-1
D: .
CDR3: CASSPFRYEQFF
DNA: TGTGCCAGCAGCCCATTTCGGTATGAGCAGTTCTTC

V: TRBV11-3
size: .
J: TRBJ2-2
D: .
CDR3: CASSLGATGELFF
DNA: TGTGCCAGCAGCTTAGGGGCCACCGGGGAGCTGTTTTTT

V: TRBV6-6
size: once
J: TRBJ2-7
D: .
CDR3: CASSHRDTHEQYF
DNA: TGTGCCAGCAGCCACCGGGACACCCACGAGCAGTACTTC

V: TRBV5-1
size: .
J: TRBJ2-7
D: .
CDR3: CASSLEAQASSYEQYF
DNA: TGCGCCAGCAGCTTGGAGGCGCAGGCGAGCTCCTACGAGCAGTACTTC

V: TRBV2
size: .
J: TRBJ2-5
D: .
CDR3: CASRNLWAETQYF
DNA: TGTGCCAGCAGGAACCTGTGGGCGGAGACCCAGTACTTC

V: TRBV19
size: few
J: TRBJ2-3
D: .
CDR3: CASSMEGYTDTQYF
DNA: TGTGCCAGTAGTATGGAGGGGTACACAGATACGCAGTATTTT

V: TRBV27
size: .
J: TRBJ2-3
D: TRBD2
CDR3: CASKRASGSYTQYF
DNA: TGTGCCAGCAAGAGGGCTAGCGGGAGCTATACGCAGTATTTT

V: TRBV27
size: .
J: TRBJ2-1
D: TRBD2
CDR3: CASSLLLREAEVDEQFF
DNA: TGTGCCAGCAGTTTGCTACTCCGGGAGGCAGAGGTCGATGAGCAGTTCTTC

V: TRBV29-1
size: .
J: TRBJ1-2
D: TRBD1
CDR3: CSVELGDRGFAGGYTF
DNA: TGCAGCGTTGAACTAGGGGACAGGGGATTTGCAGGTGGCTACACCTTC

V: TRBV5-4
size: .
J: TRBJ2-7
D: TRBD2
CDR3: CASSLADAYEQYF
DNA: TGTGCCAGCAGTCTAGCGGATGCCTACGAGCAGTACTTC

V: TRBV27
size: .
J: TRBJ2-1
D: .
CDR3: CASSSHRNLVSGNEQFF
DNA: TGTGCCAGCAGTTCTCACCGGAACCTGGTTTCGGGCAATGAGCAGTTCTTC

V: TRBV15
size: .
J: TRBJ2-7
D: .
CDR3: CATSTDFISSYEQYF
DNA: TGTGCCACCAGCACGGACTTCATAAGCTCCTACGAGCAGTACTTC

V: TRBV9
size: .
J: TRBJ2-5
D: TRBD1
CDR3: CASSDATGAGAETQYF
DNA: TGTGCCAGCAGCGATGCGACAGGGGCCGGGGCGGAGACCCAGTACTTC

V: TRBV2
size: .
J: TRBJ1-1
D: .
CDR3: CASRGVEAFF
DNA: TGTGCCAGCAGGGGAGTTGAAGCTTTCTTT

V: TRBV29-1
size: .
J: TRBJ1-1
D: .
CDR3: CSVEVPGNTEAFF
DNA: TGCAGCGTTGAGGTCCCCGGGAACACTGAAGCTTTCTTT

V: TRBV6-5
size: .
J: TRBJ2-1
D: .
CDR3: CASRSTASRNEQFF
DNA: TGTGCCAGCAGGTCCACGGCCTCCAGGAATGAGCAGTTCTTC

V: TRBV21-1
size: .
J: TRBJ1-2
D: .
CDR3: CASRQTGGLGYTF
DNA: TGTGCCAGCCGACAGACAGGGGGATTAGGCTACACCTTC

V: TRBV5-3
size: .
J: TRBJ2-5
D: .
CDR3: CARSARLRGVRGQETQYF
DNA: TGTGCCAGAAGCGCCAGACTCAGGGGGGTGAGGGGGCAAGAGACCCAGTACTTC